The 4 T cell receptor beta chains in this list originate from one sample, sequenced in a study of shared clonotypes between healthy human individuals. Method: immunoSEQ multiplex PCR; TCRdb's copy keeps in-frame clones and lacks some. Among a few million clones, around 90% were seen once, and the ten largest hold about 0.13%. What was sequenced was naive CD4+ T cells sorted from blood. Subset denoted: CD45RA+ positively selected. These receptor sequences come from a man aged 18-30 years in good health.

CDR3 sequence: CASSLRATNEKLFF. CDR3 nucleotide sequence: TGTGCCAGCAGCTTGAGGGCAACTAATGAAAAACTGTTTTTT. The chain joins TRBV5-8 to TRBJ1-4; no clear D gene. The V gene's germline CDR1 is SGHTS and CDR2 YDEGEE. The CDR3 is made up of 14 amino acids. Between the trimmed V and J ends, which lost 1 base and 0 bases, there was a span of 4 bases.

V and J are TRBV19 and TRBJ2-1; 8 nucleotides agree with TRBD1. V was clipped by 4 bases and J by 9 bases; unmatched bases: 11. Germline CDR1 LNHDA, CDR2 SQIVND (reference sequence). This CDR3 has 15 residues. The CDR3 bases are TGTGCCAGTAGTACCGCAGGGGGCGTCACTACTGAGCAGTTCTTC. Protein product: CASSTAGGVTTEQFF.

This sequence joins TRBV29-1 and TRBJ2-1; 12 nucleotides match TRBD2. This CDR3 region has 15 residues. V dropped 7 bases and J dropped 4; count of bases not matched to a gene: 8. The germline CDR1 and CDR2 sequences are SQVTM and ANQGSEA. CDR3 residues: CSAGASGRAYNEQFF. The CDR3 nucleotides are TGCAGCGCGGGGGCTAGCGGGAGGGCATACAATGAGCAGTTCTTC.

The chain carries TRBV18 and TRBJ2-1, with D possibly being TRBD1 (6 bases). Trimming stripped 0 bases from V and 1 base from J, with 13 bases between. The CDR3 sequence is 17 residues long. The germline V gene encodes CDR1 KGHSH and CDR2 LQKENI. CDR3 in DNA: TGTGCCAGCTCACCACCGGATTGGGGGCTGTCCTACAATGAGCAGTTCTTC. Encoded protein: CASSPPDWGLSYNEQFF.